Given below is one TCR beta chain in context. This entry comes from a study of blood T cell repertoires in COVID-19. V lost 0 bases and J lost 2; bases outside the gene matches: 7. The CDR3 length is 16 residues. Germline lookup yields CDR1 LGHNA and CDR2 YNFKEQ. Assay used: immunoSEQ multiplex PCR; TCRdb lists only in-frame clones, some missing. Here the sample spans 95,000 to 110,000 clones, about 89% being singletons. Sequencing was performed on peripheral blood. This receptor was identified in a man between 45 and 60 years old with acute or convalescent COVID-19. This rearrangement joins TRBV4-2 to TRBJ2-7; 7 nucleotides line up with TRBD1. CDR3 in DNA: TGTGCCAGCAGCCAAGATTGGAGGACAGGAGCCTACGAGCAGTACTTC. Translating gives CASSQDWRTGAYEQYF.